What follows describes a single T cell receptor (beta chain). Its antigen is undetermined. The source of the sample is a study of beta chain features in type 1 diabetes. Study-level findings and limits: Type 1 diabetes patients showed a moderate but significant shortening of TCRB CDR3s in all four CD4+ subsets.

Every isolated RNA sample was fully reverse transcribed, so sequencing captured expressed TCRB transcripts. Regulatory, naive and central memory T cell samples averaged approximately 3.8 million reads. Clones were sequenced by immunoSEQ multiplex PCR, and TCRdb holds only the in-frame ones, with some missing. The profile shows roughly 150,000 clones, approximately 10% of them singletons. Germline V gives CDR1 KGHSH, CDR2 LQKENI. Trimming shortened V by 5 bases and J by 4 bases, and 18 bases separated the two germline ends. The CDR3 sequence is 16 residues long. It was via CD45RO/CCR7/CD25/CD127/CD95/CD27 that CD4+ naive, central memory, regulatory and stem cell-like memory cells were sorted.

Sequenced input: central memory CD4+ T cells from blood. This receptor was taken from a man aged 25 to 40 with type 1 diabetes. V usage is TRBV18 and J usage is TRBJ1-5, with a weak D call TRBD1 (5 bases). In DNA form, the CDR3 reads TGTGCCAGCTCAGTTTGGGGGGACCTAGTTAATCAGCCCCAGCATTTT. Its translation is CASSVWGDLVNQPQHF.